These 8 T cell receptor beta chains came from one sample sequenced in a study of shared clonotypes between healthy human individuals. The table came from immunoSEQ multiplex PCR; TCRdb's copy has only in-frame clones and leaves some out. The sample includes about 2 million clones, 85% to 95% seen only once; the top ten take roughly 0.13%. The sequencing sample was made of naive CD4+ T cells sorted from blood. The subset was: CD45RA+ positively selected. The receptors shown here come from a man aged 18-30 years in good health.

The chain's CDR3 is CATDRVHEQYF. CDR3 DNA sequence: TGTGCCACCGACAGGGTCCACGAGCAGTACTTC. This chain links TRBV6-1 with TRBJ2-7; 7 bases fit TRBD1. The CDR3 has 11 residues. Germline values: CDR1 MNHNS, CDR2 SASEGT. The J segment lost 5 bases and the V segment lost 10 bases, leaving 5 bases of the junction unmatched.

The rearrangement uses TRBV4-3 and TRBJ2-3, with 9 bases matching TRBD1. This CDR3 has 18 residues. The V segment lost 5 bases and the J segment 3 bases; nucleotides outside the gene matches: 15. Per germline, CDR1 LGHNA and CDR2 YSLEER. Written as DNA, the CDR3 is TGCGCCAGCAGCGAAGGCCCCCACAGGGGGCGCGGGACAGATACGCAGTATTTT. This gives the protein CASSEGPHRGRGTDTQYF.

The CDR3: CASSPFGTSSGANVLTF. CDR3 coding DNA: TGTGCCAGCTCACCATTCGGGACTTCCTCTGGGGCCAACGTCCTGACTTTC. The chain is built from TRBV18 and TRBJ2-6; D is possibly TRBD2 (6 bases). The V end lost 2 bases, the J end lost 0 bases, and 11 bases lay between the germline ends. This CDR3 is built from 17 residues. Germline V gives CDR1 KGHSH, CDR2 LQKENI.

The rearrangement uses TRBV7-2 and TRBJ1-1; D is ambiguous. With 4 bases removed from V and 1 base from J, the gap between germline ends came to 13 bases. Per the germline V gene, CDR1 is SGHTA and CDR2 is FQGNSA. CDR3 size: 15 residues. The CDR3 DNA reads TGTGCCAGCAGCTCCTTCCCGGGCGGGAACACTGAAGCTTTCTTT. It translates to CASSSFPGGNTEAFF. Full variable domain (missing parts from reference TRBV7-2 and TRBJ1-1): GAGVSQSPSNKVTEKGKDVELRCDPISGHTALYWYRQSLGQGLEFLIYFQGNSAPDKSGLPSDRFSAERTGGSVSTLTIQRTQQEDSAVYLCASSSFPGGNTEAFFGQGTRLTVV.

CDR3 loop: CAWSGTVSRNTIYF. The CDR3 DNA follows: TGTGCCTGGAGCGGGACAGTAAGCAGAAACACCATATATTTT. V gene TRBV30 combines with J gene TRBJ1-3, with 7 bases fitting TRBD1. The CDR3 spans 14 residues. Per the germline V gene, CDR1 is GTSNPN and CDR2 is SVGIG (reference sequence). V was clipped by 3 bases and J by 5 bases; unmatched bases: 7.

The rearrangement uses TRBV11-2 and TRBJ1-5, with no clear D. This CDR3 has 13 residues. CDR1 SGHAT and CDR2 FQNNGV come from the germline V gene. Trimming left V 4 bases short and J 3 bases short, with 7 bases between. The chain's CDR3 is CASSWAANQPQHF. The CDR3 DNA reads TGTGCCAGCAGCTGGGCAGCCAATCAGCCCCAGCATTTT.

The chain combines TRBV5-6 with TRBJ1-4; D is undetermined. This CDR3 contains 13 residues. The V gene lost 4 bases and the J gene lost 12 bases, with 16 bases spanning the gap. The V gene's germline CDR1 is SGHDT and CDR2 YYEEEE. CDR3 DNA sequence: TGTGCCAGCAGCCCGGCGCTCGGTTATGAACTGTTTTTT. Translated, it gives CASSPALGYELFF.

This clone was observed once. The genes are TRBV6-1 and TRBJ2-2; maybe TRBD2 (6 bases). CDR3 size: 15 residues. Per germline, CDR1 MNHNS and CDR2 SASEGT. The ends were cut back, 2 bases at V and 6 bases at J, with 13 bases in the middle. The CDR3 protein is CASSEPGLVAGELFF. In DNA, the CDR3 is TGTGCCAGCAGTGAACCGGGACTCGTCGCCGGGGAGCTGTTTTTT.